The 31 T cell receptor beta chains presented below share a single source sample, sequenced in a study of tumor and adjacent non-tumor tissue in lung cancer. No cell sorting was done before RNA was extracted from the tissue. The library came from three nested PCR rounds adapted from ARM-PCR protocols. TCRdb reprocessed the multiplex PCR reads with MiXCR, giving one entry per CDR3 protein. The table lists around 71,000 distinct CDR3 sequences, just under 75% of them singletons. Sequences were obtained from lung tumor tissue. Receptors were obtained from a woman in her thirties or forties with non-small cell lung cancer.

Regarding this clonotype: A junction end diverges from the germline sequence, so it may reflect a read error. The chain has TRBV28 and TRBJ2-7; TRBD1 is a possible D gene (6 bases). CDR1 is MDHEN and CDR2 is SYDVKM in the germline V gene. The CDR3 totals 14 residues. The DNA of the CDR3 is TGTACCAGCAGATCCGGGACATCTCCTTGGCAATACTTCTTC. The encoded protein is CTSRSGTSPWQYFF.

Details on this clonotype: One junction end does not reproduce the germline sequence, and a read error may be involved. The CDR3 region has the DNA TGTGCCCGCAGCTTGCGGCAGAGCCCGAGGTACTTT. This translates into CARSLRQSPRYF. J is TRBJ2-7 and V is TRBV5-6; no definite D call. From germline, CDR1 is SGHDT and CDR2 YYEEEE. This CDR3 region has 12 residues.

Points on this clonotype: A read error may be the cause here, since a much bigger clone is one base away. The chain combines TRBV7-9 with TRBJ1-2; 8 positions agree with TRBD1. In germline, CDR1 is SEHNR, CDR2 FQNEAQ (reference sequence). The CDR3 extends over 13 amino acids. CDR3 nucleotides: TGTGCCAACAGCCCACAGGGGGACTATGGCTACACCTTC. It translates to CANSPQGDYGYTF.

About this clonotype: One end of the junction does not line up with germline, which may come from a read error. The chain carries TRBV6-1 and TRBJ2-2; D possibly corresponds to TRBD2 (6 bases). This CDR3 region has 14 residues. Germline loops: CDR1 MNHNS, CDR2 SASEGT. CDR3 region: CTSSAYKNTGGLFF. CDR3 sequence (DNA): TGTACCAGCAGTGCCTACAAGAACACCGGGGGGCTGTTTTTT.

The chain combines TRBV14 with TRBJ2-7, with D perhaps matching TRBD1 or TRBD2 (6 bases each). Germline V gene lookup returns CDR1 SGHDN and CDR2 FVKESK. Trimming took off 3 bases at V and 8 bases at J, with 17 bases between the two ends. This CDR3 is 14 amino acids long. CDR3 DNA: TGTGCCAGCAGCCACGAGGTCCCGGGGGCCAAGCAGTACTTC. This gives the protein CASSHEVPGAKQYF.

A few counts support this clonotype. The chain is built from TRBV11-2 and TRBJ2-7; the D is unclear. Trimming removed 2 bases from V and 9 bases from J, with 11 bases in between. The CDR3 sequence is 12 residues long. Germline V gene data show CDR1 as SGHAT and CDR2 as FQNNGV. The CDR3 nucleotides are TGTGCCAGCAGCTTAACGCATGACGGGCAGTACTTC. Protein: CASSLTHDGQYF.

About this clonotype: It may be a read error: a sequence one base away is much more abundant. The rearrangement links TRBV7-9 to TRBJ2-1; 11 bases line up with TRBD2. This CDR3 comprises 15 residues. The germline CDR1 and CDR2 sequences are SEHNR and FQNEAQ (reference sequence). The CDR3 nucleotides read TGTGCCGGCAGCTTTACTAGCGGGAGAGACAATGAGCAGTTCTTC. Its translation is CAGSFTSGRDNEQFF.

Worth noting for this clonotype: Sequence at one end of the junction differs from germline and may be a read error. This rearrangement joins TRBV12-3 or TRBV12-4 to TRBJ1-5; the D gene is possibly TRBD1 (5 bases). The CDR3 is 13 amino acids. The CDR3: CTSSSRGSTSQHF. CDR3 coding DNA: TGTACCAGCAGTTCTCGGGGGTCAACTTCCCAGCATTTT.

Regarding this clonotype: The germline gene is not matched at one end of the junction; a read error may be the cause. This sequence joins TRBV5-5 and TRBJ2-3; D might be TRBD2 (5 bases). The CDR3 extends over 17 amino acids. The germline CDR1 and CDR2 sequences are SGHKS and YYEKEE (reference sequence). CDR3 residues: CASSLAARVSGSDMQYF. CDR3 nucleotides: TGTGCCAGCAGCTTGGCCGCGAGGGTTTCGGGATCCGATATGCAGTATTTT.

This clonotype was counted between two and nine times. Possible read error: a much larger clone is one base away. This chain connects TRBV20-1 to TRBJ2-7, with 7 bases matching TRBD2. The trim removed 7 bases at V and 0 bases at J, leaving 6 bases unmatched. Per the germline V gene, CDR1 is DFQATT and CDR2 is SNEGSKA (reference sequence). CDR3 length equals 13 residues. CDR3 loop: CSVPSGTSYEQYF. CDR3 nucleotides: TGCAGTGTTCCTAGCGGAACCTCCTACGAGCAGTACTTC.

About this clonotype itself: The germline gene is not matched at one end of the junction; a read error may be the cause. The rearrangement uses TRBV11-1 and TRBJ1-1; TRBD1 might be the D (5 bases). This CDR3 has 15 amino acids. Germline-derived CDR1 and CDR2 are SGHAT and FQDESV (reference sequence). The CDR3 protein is CTSSLAGRGVTETFF. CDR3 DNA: TGTACCAGCAGCCTCGCGGGACGGGGAGTCACTGAAACTTTCTTT.

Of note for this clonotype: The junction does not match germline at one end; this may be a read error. The CDR3 DNA reads as TGCGCCATCTCGGACCGGGTTAATCAGTCCCAGCATTTT. Residues: CAISDRVNQSQHF. The rearrangement uses TRBV10-2 and TRBJ1-5; D is undetermined. CDR3 length: 13 amino acids. The germline gives CDR1 WSHSY, CDR2 SAAADI.

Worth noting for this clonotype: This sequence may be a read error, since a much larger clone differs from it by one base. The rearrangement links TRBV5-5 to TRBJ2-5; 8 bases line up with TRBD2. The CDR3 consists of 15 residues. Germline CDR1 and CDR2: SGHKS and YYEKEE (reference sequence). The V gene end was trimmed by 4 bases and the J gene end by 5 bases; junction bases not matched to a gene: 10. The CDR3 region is CASSGGDGGVETQYF. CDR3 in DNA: TGTGCCAGCAGCGGGGGGGACGGGGGGGTTGAGACCCAGTACTTC.

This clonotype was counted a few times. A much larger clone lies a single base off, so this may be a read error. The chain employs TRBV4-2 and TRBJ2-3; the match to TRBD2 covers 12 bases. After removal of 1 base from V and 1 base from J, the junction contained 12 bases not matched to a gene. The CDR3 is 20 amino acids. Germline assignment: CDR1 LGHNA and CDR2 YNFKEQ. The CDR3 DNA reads TGTGCCAGCAGCCAAGTTCTGGCTAGCGGGGGGGTGGACGGCACAGATACGCAGTATTTT. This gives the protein CASSQVLASGGVDGTDTQYF.

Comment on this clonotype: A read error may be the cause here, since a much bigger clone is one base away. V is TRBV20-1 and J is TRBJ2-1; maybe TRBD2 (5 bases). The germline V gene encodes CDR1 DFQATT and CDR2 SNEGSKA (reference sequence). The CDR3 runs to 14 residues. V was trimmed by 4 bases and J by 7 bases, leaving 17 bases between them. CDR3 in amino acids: CSATGLGTGNEQFF. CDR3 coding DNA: TGCAGTGCTACGGGGTTAGGAACTGGGAATGAGCAGTTCTTC.

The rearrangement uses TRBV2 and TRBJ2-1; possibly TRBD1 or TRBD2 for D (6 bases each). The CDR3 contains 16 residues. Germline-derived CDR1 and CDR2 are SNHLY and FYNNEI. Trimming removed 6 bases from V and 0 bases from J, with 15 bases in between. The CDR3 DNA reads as TGTGCCAGCAGAGCCATGGAGGGGGGCTCCTACAATGAGCAGTTCTTC. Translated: CASRAMEGGSYNEQFF.

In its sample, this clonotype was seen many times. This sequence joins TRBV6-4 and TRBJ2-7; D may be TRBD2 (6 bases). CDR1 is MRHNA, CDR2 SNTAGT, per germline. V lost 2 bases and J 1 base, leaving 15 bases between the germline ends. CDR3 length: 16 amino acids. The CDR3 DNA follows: TGTGCCAGCAGTGACGGGGGACTCAAAATGTCCTACGAGCAGTACTTC. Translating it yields CASSDGGLKMSYEQYF.

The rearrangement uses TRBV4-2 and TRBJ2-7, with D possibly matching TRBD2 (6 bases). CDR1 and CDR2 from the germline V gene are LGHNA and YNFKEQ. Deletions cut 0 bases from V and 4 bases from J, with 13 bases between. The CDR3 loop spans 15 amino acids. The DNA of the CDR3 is TGTGCCAGCAGCCAAGATCATGGCGGGGATTACGAGCAGTACTTC. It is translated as CASSQDHGGDYEQYF.

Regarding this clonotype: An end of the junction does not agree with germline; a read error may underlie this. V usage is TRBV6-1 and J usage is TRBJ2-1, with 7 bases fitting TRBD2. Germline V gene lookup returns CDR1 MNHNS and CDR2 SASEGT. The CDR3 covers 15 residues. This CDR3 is CASSPGQAGLGEQFF. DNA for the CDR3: TGTGCCAGCAGTCCTGGACAAGCGGGATTAGGCGAGCAGTTCTTT.

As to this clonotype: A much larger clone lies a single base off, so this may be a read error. The CDR3 bases are TGTGCCAACAGTCGGGCCCCTCTCGTGCAGTACTTC. Amino acid sequence: CANSRAPLVQYF. The chain combines TRBV6-5 with TRBJ2-7, with D uncertain. The CDR3 has 12 amino acids. Germline CDR1 and CDR2: MNHEY and SVGAGI.

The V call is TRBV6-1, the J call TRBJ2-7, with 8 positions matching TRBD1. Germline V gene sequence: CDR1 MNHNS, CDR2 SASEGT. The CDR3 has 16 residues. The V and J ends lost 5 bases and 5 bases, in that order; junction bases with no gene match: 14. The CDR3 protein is CASSNGLGQEANEQYF. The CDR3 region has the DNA TGTGCCAGCAGTAATGGGTTGGGACAGGAGGCGAACGAGCAGTACTTC.

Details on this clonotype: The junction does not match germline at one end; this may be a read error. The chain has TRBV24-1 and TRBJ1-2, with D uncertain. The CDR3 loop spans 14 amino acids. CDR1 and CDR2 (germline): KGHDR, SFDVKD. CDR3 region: CAISDASHNYGYTF. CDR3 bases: TGTGCCATCAGTGATGCATCTCACAACTATGGCTACACCTTC.

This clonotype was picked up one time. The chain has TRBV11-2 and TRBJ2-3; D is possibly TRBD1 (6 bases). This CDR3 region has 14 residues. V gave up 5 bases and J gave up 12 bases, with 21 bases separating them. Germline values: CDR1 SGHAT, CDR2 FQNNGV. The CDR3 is CASSRTGMDSSQYF. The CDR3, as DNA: TGTGCCAGCAGCCGCACGGGCATGGACAGTTCACAGTATTTT.

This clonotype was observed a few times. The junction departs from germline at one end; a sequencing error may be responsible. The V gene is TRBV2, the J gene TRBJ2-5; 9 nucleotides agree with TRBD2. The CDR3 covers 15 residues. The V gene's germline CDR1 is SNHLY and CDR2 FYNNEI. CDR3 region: CASRQGLAKVETQYF. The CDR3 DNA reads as TGTGCCAGCCGGCAAGGACTAGCGAAGGTCGAGACCCAGTACTTT.

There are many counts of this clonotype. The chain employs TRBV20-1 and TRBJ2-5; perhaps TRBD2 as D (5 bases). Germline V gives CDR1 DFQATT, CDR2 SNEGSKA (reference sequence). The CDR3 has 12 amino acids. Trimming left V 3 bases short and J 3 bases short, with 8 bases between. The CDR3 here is CSASGNEETQYF. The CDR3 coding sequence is TGCAGTGCTAGCGGGAATGAAGAGACCCAGTACTTC.

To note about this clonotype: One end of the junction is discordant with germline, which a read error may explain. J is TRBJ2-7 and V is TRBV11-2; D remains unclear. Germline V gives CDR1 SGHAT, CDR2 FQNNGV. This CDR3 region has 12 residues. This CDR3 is CASSIEKVRQYF. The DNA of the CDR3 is TGTGCCAGCAGCATAGAGAAGGTCAGGCAGTACTTC.

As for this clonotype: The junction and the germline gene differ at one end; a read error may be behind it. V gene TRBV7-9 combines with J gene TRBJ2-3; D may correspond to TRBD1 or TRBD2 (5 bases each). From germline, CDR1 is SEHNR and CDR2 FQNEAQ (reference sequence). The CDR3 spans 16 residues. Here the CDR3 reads CTSSGPRQRSTDMQYF. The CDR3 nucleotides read TGTACCAGCAGCGGCCCGAGACAGCGAAGCACAGATATGCAGTATTTT.

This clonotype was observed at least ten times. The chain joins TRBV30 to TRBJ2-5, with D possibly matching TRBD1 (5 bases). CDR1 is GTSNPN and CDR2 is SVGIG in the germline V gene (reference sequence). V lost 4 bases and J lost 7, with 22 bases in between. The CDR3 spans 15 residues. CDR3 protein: CAWNPYELRRGTQYF. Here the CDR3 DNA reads TGTGCCTGGAACCCATATGAACTTCGTAGGGGGACCCAGTACTTC.

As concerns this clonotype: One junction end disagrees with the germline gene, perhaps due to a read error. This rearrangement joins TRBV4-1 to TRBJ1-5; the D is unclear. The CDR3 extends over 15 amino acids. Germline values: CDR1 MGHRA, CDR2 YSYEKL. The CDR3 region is CASSQTRNRNQSQHF. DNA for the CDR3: TGCGCCAGTAGCCAAACCCGAAACCGAAATCAGTCCCAGCATTTT.

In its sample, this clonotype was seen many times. CDR3 DNA sequence: TGTGCCAGCAGGGAACAGGGGGCGCGTGGCTACACCTTC. Amino acids: CASREQGARGYTF. V and J are TRBV6-2 or TRBV6-3 and TRBJ1-2, with 9 bases that match TRBD1. CDR3 size: 13 residues. Germline-derived CDR1 and CDR2 are MNHEY and SVGEGT. The V gene end was trimmed by 6 bases and the J gene end by 7 bases; junction bases not matched to a gene: 6.

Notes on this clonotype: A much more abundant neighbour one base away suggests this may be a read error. The CDR3 DNA is TGCAGTGCCGAGAAAGGATCCCCTCTCGGTGGGACTTTCTTT. Translating gives CSAEKGSPLGGTFF. The chain recombines TRBV20-1 with TRBJ1-1; D not resolved. CDR1 DFQATT and CDR2 SNEGSKA come from the germline V gene (reference sequence). V lost 6 bases and J lost 12, with 26 bases in between. The CDR3 runs 14 residues.